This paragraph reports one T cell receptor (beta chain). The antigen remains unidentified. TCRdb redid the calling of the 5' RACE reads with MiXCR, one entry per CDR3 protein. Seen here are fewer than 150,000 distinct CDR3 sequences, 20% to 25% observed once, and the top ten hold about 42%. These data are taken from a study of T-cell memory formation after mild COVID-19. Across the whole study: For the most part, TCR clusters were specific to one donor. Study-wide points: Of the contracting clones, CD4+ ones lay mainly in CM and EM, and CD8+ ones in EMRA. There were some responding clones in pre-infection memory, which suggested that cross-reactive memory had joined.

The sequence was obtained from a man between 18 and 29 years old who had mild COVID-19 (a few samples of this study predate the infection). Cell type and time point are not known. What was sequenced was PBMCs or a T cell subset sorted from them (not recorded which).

Here the CDR3 DNA reads TGTGCCAGCAGTGATACGATAAGACAGAACACTGAAGCTTTCTTT. It encodes CASSDTIRQNTEAFF. The chain links TRBV6-1 to TRBJ1-1; D not resolved. The V end was cut by 3 bases, the J end by 1 base, with 12 bases between. The CDR3 covers 15 residues. The germline CDR1 and CDR2 sequences are MNHNS and SASEGT.